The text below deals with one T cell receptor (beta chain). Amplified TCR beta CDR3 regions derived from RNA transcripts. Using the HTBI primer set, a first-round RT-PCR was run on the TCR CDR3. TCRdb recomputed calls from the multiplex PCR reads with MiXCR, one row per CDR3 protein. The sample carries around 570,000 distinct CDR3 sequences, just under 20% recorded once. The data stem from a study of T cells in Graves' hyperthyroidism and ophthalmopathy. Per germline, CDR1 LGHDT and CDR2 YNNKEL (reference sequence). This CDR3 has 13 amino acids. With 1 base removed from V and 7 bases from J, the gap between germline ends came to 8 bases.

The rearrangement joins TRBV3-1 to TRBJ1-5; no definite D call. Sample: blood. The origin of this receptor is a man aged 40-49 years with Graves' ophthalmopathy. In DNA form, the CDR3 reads TGTGCCAGCAGCCAAGGGATTCTCCAGCCCCAGCATTTT. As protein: CASSQGILQPQHF.